Shown below are 24 T cell receptor beta chains from a single sample sequenced in a study of T cell responses to AZD1222 COVID-19 vaccine. Profiled with immunoSEQ multiplex PCR; TCRdb holds only in-frame clones, not every one. The profile shows 77,000 or so clones, roughly 87% of them singletons. The sample was peripheral blood, taken 28 days after the second AZD1222 dose. These receptors were collected from an adult who received the AZD1222 COVID-19 vaccine.

This chain links TRBV6-5 with TRBJ1-2; TRBD1 matches 8 bases. Germline V gives CDR1 MNHEY, CDR2 SVGAGI. The CDR3 spans 14 residues. V gave up 4 bases and J gave up 4 bases; unmatched junction bases: 5. The CDR3 sequence is CASSSTGQVYGYTF. DNA for the CDR3: TGTGCCAGCAGTTCCACGGGACAGGTCTATGGCTACACCTTC.

For the CDR3, the DNA is TGTGCCAGTAGTAGGGGGACAGTACGAGCCGGGGAGCTGTTTTTT. The encoded protein is CASSRGTVRAGELFF. This chain connects TRBV19 to TRBJ2-2; 7 bases match TRBD1. Germline-derived CDR1 and CDR2 are LNHDA and SQIVND (reference sequence). The CDR3 is made up of 15 amino acids. V was clipped by 4 bases and J by 6 bases; unmatched bases: 8.

V is TRBV9 and J is TRBJ2-2; tentatively, D is TRBD1 (5 bases). Germline values: CDR1 SGDLS, CDR2 YYNGEE. CDR3 length: 17 amino acids. V gave up 4 bases and J gave up 0 bases, with 16 bases separating them. CDR3 amino acids: CASSSSTLGANTGELFF. In DNA, the CDR3 is TGTGCCAGCAGCAGTAGCACCCTAGGGGCGAACACCGGGGAGCTGTTTTTT.

The chain carries TRBV30 and TRBJ1-5, with D hard to call. V lost 0 bases and J lost 3, with 6 bases in between. Germline V gives CDR1 GTSNPN, CDR2 SVGIG (reference sequence). This CDR3 is 13 amino acids long. The CDR3 is CAWSVADNQPQHF. CDR3 nucleotides: TGTGCCTGGAGTGTAGCGGACAATCAGCCCCAGCATTTT.

This chain connects TRBV30 to TRBJ2-7; the D gene is possibly TRBD1 (5 bases). This CDR3 is built from 12 residues. Germline loops: CDR1 GTSNPN, CDR2 SVGIG (reference sequence). The ends were cut back, 5 bases at V and 3 bases at J, with 11 bases in the middle. The CDR3 region has the DNA TGTGCCTGGGGAACAGGAAACTACGAGCAGTACTTC. This codes for CAWGTGNYEQYF.

The V and J genes are TRBV19 and TRBJ2-7, with 8 bases lining up with TRBD1. Germline lookup yields CDR1 LNHDA and CDR2 SQIVND (reference sequence). The CDR3 is 13 amino acids. V lost 4 bases, J lost 6 bases, and 5 bases stayed unmatched. The DNA for the CDR3 is TGTGCCAGTAGTAATACAGGGGGTTTCGAGCAGTACTTC. Translating it yields CASSNTGGFEQYF.

The rearrangement links TRBV5-6 to TRBJ1-1; TRBD1 might be the D (5 bases). The V and J ends lost 6 bases and 0 bases respectively, with 21 bases between them. The CDR3 length is 17 residues. The germline V gene encodes CDR1 SGHDT and CDR2 YYEEEE. The chain's CDR3 is CASTQGAGWAMNTEAFF. CDR3 DNA sequence: TGTGCCAGCACCCAGGGCGCAGGGTGGGCTATGAACACTGAAGCTTTCTTT.

The CDR3 spells CAWDRDNQPQHF. In DNA, the CDR3 is TGTGCCTGGGACAGGGACAATCAGCCCCAGCATTTT. This chain links TRBV30 with TRBJ1-5, with 7 nucleotides matching TRBD1. Germline V gives CDR1 GTSNPN, CDR2 SVGIG (reference sequence). CDR3 size: 12 residues. V gave up 5 bases and J gave up 3 bases; unmatched junction bases: 1.

The chain links TRBV7-6 to TRBJ2-7, with TRBD1 identical over 7 bases. V lost 6 bases to trimming and J lost 7 bases; unmatched junction nucleotides: 9. CDR3 length equals 13 residues. From germline, CDR1 is SGHVS and CDR2 FNYEAQ. Here the CDR3 DNA reads TGTGCCAGCAGAGGGACAGCCCTAGGAGAGCAGTACTTC. This codes for CASRGTALGEQYF.

The J gene is TRBJ1-4, the V gene TRBV11-2; 10 bases fit TRBD1. V lost 4 bases and J lost 8; bases outside the gene matches: 4. The CDR3 totals 14 residues. CDR1 and CDR2 (germline): SGHAT, FQNNGV. CDR3 sequence reads: CASSSDRGGEKLFF. The DNA of the CDR3 is TGTGCCAGCAGCTCGGACAGGGGGGGAGAAAAACTGTTTTTT.

The chain couples TRBV30 to TRBJ1-3; 12 bases agree with TRBD1. Germline CDR1 is GTSNPN and CDR2 is SVGIG (reference sequence). After removal of 2 bases from V and 4 bases from J, the junction contained 9 bases not matched to a gene. CDR3 size: 17 residues. The CDR3 DNA reads as TGTGCCTGGAGTACTCCGGGACAGGGGGCAGGGGGAAACACCATATATTTT. It is translated as CAWSTPGQGAGGNTIYF.

The chain uses TRBV7-9 and TRBJ2-1, with D tentatively TRBD1 or TRBD2 (6 bases each). This CDR3 has 12 amino acids. The V end lost 5 bases, the J end lost 8 bases, and 10 bases lay between the germline ends. In germline, CDR1 is SEHNR, CDR2 FQNEAQ (reference sequence). This chain's CDR3 is CASSQGGHEQFF. The CDR3 DNA follows: TGTGCCAGCAGCCAAGGGGGGCATGAGCAGTTCTTC.

V usage is TRBV6-2 or TRBV6-3 and J usage is TRBJ2-7, with a tentative D call TRBD1 (5 bases). The CDR3 has 15 residues. Germline CDR1 and CDR2: MNHEY and SVGEGT. V was shortened by 0 bases and J by 6 bases, with 15 bases between the two germline ends. The CDR3, as DNA: TGTGCCAGCAGTTACTCGACCGGCCTAAGGGGCGAGCAGTACTTC. Its protein is CASSYSTGLRGEQYF.

This clone has only one observation. V usage is TRBV27 and J usage is TRBJ2-6; 7 nucleotides match TRBD1. CDR3 length: 17 amino acids. Germline CDR1 reads MNHEY; CDR2 reads SMNVEV (reference sequence). V was clipped by 6 bases and J by 0 bases; unmatched bases: 8. The CDR3 protein is CASRGDSESSGANVLTF. CDR3 coding DNA: TGTGCCAGCAGGGGGGACAGCGAAAGCTCTGGGGCCAACGTCCTGACTTTC. The entire variable domain, with the rest obtained from reference TRBV27 and TRBJ2-6, is as follows: EAQVTQNPRYLITVTGKKLTVTCSQNMNHEYMSWYRQDPGLGLRQIYYSMNVEVTDKGDVPEGYKVSRKEKRNFPLILESPSPNQTSLYFCASRGDSESSGANVLTFGAGSRLTVL.

The chain links TRBV29-1 to TRBJ1-1; tentatively, D is TRBD1 (6 bases). The germline V gene encodes CDR1 SQVTM and CDR2 ANQGSEA. Trimming left V 2 bases short and J 3 bases short, with 16 bases between. This CDR3 spans 15 amino acids. The CDR3 protein is CSVETGRGAHTEAFF. The CDR3 bases are TGCAGCGTTGAAACCGGTCGGGGGGCTCACACTGAAGCTTTCTTT.

The rearrangement uses TRBV12-5 and TRBJ1-5; 7 bases are shared with TRBD1. Germline V lookup: CDR1 LGHNT, CDR2 FRNRAP. V was pared by 4 bases and J by 9 bases, with 12 bases of the junction left unmatched. The CDR3 runs to 15 residues. The DNA for the CDR3 is TGTGCTAGTGGTTCCGACAGGGCCCTGCATTTGCCCCAGCATTTT. It specifies CASGSDRALHLPQHF.

The rearrangement joins TRBV6-5 to TRBJ1-2, with D perhaps matching TRBD1 (6 bases). Germline CDR1 MNHEY, CDR2 SVGAGI. The germline V and J ends were trimmed by 5 bases and 8 bases, with 18 bases remaining between them. The CDR3 sequence is 14 residues long. CDR3: CASSHTGTGVGYTF. The CDR3, as DNA: TGTGCCAGCAGTCACACAGGGACGGGAGTAGGCTACACCTTC.

The chain employs TRBV11-2 and TRBJ2-7; weak D call: TRBD2 (7 bases). Germline CDR1 is SGHAT and CDR2 is FQNNGV. The CDR3 covers 16 residues. V lost 3 bases, J lost 0 bases, and 15 bases lay in between. The CDR3 DNA reads as TGTGCCAGCAGCTTGTTAGGGGGGGAAAGCTCCTACGAGCAGTACTTC. Its protein product is CASSLLGGESSYEQYF.

The chain couples TRBV18 to TRBJ2-2; D is perhaps TRBD2 (7 bases). V lost 3 bases and J 4 bases, leaving 24 bases between the germline ends. There are 19 residues in the CDR3. CDR1 and CDR2 from the germline V gene are KGHSH and LQKENI. CDR3 in DNA: TGTGCCAGCTCACCCGGAAAGGTCGCGGGGGCCCGTAGCACCGGGGAGCTGTTTTTT. Translated, it gives CASSPGKVAGARSTGELFF. Full variable domain (missing parts from reference TRBV18 and TRBJ2-2): NAGVMQNPRHLVRRRGQEARLRCSPMKGHSHVYWYRQLPEEGLKFMVYLQKENIIDESGMPKERFSAEFPKEGPSILRIQQVVRGDSAAYFCASSPGKVAGARSTGELFFGEGSRLTVL.

CDR3 sequence (DNA): TGTGCCAGCACCTTTCCCGGTCCGCTTAATTCACCCCTCCACTTT. This sequence encodes CASTFPGPLNSPLHF. The rearrangement joins TRBV7-9 to TRBJ1-6; D gene uncertain. CDR1 and CDR2 (germline): SEHNR, FQNEAQ (reference sequence). The CDR3 extends over 15 amino acids. The V gene lost 7 bases and the J gene lost 6 bases, with 16 bases spanning the gap.

The V and J genes are TRBV15 and TRBJ1-5; D gene unclear. V was shortened by 0 bases and J by 7 bases, with 10 bases between the two germline ends. Germline values: CDR1 LNHNV, CDR2 YYDKDF (reference sequence). CDR3 length: 14 amino acids. The DNA of the CDR3 is TGTGCCACCAGCAGAGAAAGGGAAGGACAGCCCCAGCATTTT. This codes for CATSREREGQPQHF.

The J gene is TRBJ1-1, the V gene TRBV27, with TRBD1 as a possible D gene (6 bases). Germline V gene sequence: CDR1 MNHEY, CDR2 SMNVEV (reference sequence). Trimming shortened V by 8 bases and J by 6 bases, and 19 bases separated the two germline ends. The CDR3 is 14 residues long. The CDR3 sequence: CASGLNWGAAEAFF. In DNA, the CDR3 is TGTGCCAGCGGACTGAATTGGGGGGCGGCTGAAGCTTTCTTT.

The chain is built from TRBV10-3 and TRBJ2-7, with D possibly TRBD1 on 5 matching bases. Germline CDR1 and CDR2: ENHRY and SYGVKD. The CDR3 runs to 13 residues. V was trimmed by 8 bases and J by 4 bases, leaving 15 bases between them. The DNA of the CDR3 is TGTGCCATCGGCCCCGGACATGGATACGAGCAGTACTTC. Protein product: CAIGPGHGYEQYF.

Turning to this clone: At one of its ends the junction is not consistent with the germline gene, which may arise from a read error. J is TRBJ2-1 and V is TRBV15; D call uncertain. The CDR3 extends over 12 amino acids. Germline loops: CDR1 LNHNV, CDR2 YYDKDF (reference sequence). The CDR3: CASGSSYNEQFF. CDR3 DNA sequence: TGCGCGTCGGGCAGCTCCTACAATGAGCAGTTCTTC.